This TCR beta chain is from a study of control samples from healthy donors and cancer patients. The method was immunoSEQ multiplex PCR; TCRdb's version includes in-frame clones alone and lacks a portion of them. The repertoire holds under 70,000 clones, less than 95% seen once, with roughly 1.2% in the top ten. The CDR3 spans 16 residues. Trimming took 5 bases from V and 8 from J, leaving 21 bases between them. Germline V gene data show CDR1 as MNHEY and CDR2 as SMNVEV (reference sequence). The clonotype comes from a woman in her fifties or sixties with colorectal cancer. The chain recombines TRBV27 with TRBJ2-2; D tentatively fits TRBD1 or TRBD2 (5 bases each). Sequencing was carried out using PBMCs. CDR3 in amino acids: CASSPIRDVSRGELFF. CDR3 DNA sequence: TGTGCCAGCAGTCCCATCCGGGACGTTTCACGAGGGGAGCTGTTTTTT.